The next 24 T cell receptor beta chains were all read from a single sample in a study of response to subunit inactivated influenza vaccine. TCRdb re-called the RT-PCR reads with MiXCR, one entry per CDR3 protein. The sample has more than 150,000 distinct CDR3 sequences, around 10% seen once. The sequencing used CD8+ T cells sorted from PBMCs, collected around 25 months after vaccination. Every receptor here comes from a man in his fifties or sixties who received an inactivated influenza vaccine.

In this sample, this clonotype turned up many times. V usage is TRBV9 and J usage is TRBJ2-1, with 12 bases fitting TRBD1. J lost 7 bases, V lost 7 bases, and 6 bases had no gene match. CDR3 size: 14 residues. Germline V gene data show CDR1 as SGDLS and CDR2 as YYNGEE. In DNA form, the CDR3 reads TGTGCCAGCTCCGGGACAGGGGGCTGGAATGAGCAGTTCTTC. Protein: CASSGTGGWNEQFF.

Note on this clonotype: The junction and the germline gene differ at one end; a read error may be behind it. The V and J genes are TRBV3-1 and TRBJ2-7; D is possibly TRBD2 (5 bases). The germline V gene encodes CDR1 LGHDT and CDR2 YNNKEL (reference sequence). The CDR3 consists of 15 residues. CDR3 residues: CACSKEASFTYEQYF. CDR3 nucleotides: TGTGCCTGCAGCAAGGAGGCGTCTTTTACCTACGAGCAGTACTTC.

The table lists this clonotype with many counts. The chain is built from TRBV6-5 and TRBJ2-7; TRBD1 matches 11 bases. Germline V gene data show CDR1 as MNHEY and CDR2 as SVGAGI. Losses at the gene ends were 0 bases for V and 5 bases for J; bases not matched to a gene: 6. The CDR3 is 16 residues long. CDR3 sequence reads: CASSYSYGTGGDEQYF. DNA for the CDR3: TGTGCCAGCAGTTACTCGTATGGGACAGGGGGGGACGAGCAGTACTTC.

As for this clonotype: At one boundary the junction diverges from the germline segment, which might be a read error. The chain carries TRBV27 and TRBJ2-1; D gene unclear. Germline CDR1 and CDR2: MNHEY and SMNVEV (reference sequence). The CDR3 sequence is 13 residues long. CDR3 region: CASGSLSSNEQFF. DNA of the CDR3: TGTGCCAGCGGGTCCCTCTCCTCCAATGAGCAGTTCTTC.

This clonotype was observed a handful of times. Here the CDR3 reads CSVTPPYEQYF. For the CDR3, the DNA is TGCAGCGTTACTCCCCCCTACGAGCAGTACTTC. J is TRBJ2-7 and V is TRBV29-1; D is ambiguous. V shed 5 bases and J shed 2 bases, with 7 bases lying between them. The CDR3 is made up of 11 amino acids. Germline loops: CDR1 SQVTM, CDR2 ANQGSEA.

Many counts were recorded for this clonotype. The chain uses TRBV7-9 and TRBJ2-1; 10 bases fit TRBD2. The CDR3 sequence is 15 residues long. The V gene's germline CDR1 is SEHNR and CDR2 FQNEAQ (reference sequence). Trimming at V came to 3 bases and at J to 5 bases, leaving 4 bases not matched to a gene. The CDR3 nucleotides are TGTGCCAGCAGCTTTGGACTAGCGGCTCACAATGAGCAGTTCTTC. This sequence encodes CASSFGLAAHNEQFF.

The chain is built from TRBV7-9 and TRBJ2-5; no clear D. The CDR3 spans 13 residues. Looked up from germline, CDR1 is SEHNR and CDR2 is FQNEAQ (reference sequence). The V end was cut by 0 bases, the J end by 4 bases, with 6 bases between. CDR3 in DNA: TGTGCCAGCAGCTTAGCCCCCGGAGAGACCCAGTACTTC. This encodes CASSLAPGETQYF.

Only a few counts were recorded for this clonotype. The chain has TRBV5-6 and TRBJ1-1, with unresolved D. CDR3 length equals 13 residues. The ends were cut back, 2 bases at V and 3 bases at J, with 8 bases in the middle. The V gene's germline CDR1 is SGHDT and CDR2 YYEEEE. The CDR3 bases are TGTGCCAGCAGCTTACCAAAGTACACTGAAGCTTTCTTT. Translated, it gives CASSLPKYTEAFF.

This rearrangement joins TRBV6-6 to TRBJ2-7, with unresolved D. V was clipped by 1 base and J by 1 base, with 2 bases between them. The germline V gene has CDR1 MNHNY and CDR2 SVGAGI (reference sequence). The CDR3 is made up of 12 amino acids. CDR3 in amino acids: CASSYCSYEQYF. The CDR3 DNA reads as TGTGCCAGCAGTTACTGTTCCTACGAGCAGTACTTC.

This clonotype was seen a handful of times. This chain uses TRBV29-1 with TRBJ2-3; D uncertain. V was pared by 7 bases and J by 6 bases, with 26 bases between. In germline, CDR1 is SQVTM, CDR2 ANQGSEA. There are 16 residues in the CDR3. CDR3 DNA sequence: TGCAGCGCTCAGGCGTCCGGCGGCCCGAATGTGGATACGCAGTATTTT. Protein sequence: CSAQASGGPNVDTQYF.

The sample holds a few counts of this clonotype. This chain uses TRBV4-2 with TRBJ1-1; no definite D call. The V gene's germline CDR1 is LGHNA and CDR2 YNFKEQ. Trimming removed 3 bases at V and 1 base at J, with 6 bases between. This CDR3 contains 13 residues. As DNA, the CDR3 is TGTGCCAGCAGCCATCGGACGAACACTGAAGCTTTCTTT. Protein: CASSHRTNTEAFF.

This clonotype was counted between two and nine times. The chain uses TRBV4-2 and TRBJ2-2; TRBD2 aligns across 7 bases. V lost 0 bases to trimming and J lost 2 bases; unmatched junction nucleotides: 6. The CDR3 contains 17 residues. Per the germline V gene, CDR1 is LGHNA and CDR2 is YNFKEQ. The CDR3 DNA follows: TGTGCCAGCAGCCAAGAGAAACTAGCGAGTAACACCGGGGAGCTGTTTTTT. Amino acids: CASSQEKLASNTGELFF.

This clonotype was found many times. The rearrangement joins TRBV10-3 to TRBJ2-3; TRBD2 matches at 9 bases. The length of the CDR3 is 15 residues. Germline V gene data show CDR1 as ENHRY and CDR2 as SYGVKD. V was clipped by 10 bases and J by 1 base; unmatched bases: 9. The CDR3 is CATLLAGPGTDTQYF. DNA of the CDR3: TGTGCCACCCTCCTAGCGGGGCCTGGCACAGATACGCAGTATTTT.

This chain joins TRBV20-1 and TRBJ2-1; tentative D call: TRBD2 (6 bases). Germline CDR1 DFQATT, CDR2 SNEGSKA (reference sequence). Trimming left V 2 bases short and J 3 bases short, with 14 bases between. This CDR3 is 15 amino acids long. CDR3 DNA sequence: TGCAGTGCTAGACCTCCGGGACTGCTCTACAATGAGCAGTTCTTC. This sequence encodes CSARPPGLLYNEQFF.

The chain uses TRBV7-9 and TRBJ1-4; unclear D gene. The CDR3 contains 15 residues. V gave up 1 base and J gave up 4 bases, with 10 bases separating them. The germline CDR1 and CDR2 sequences are SEHNR and FQNEAQ (reference sequence). CDR3 protein: CASSLDRRINEKLFF. CDR3 bases: TGTGCCAGCAGCTTAGATCGCAGAATTAATGAAAAACTGTTTTTT. The whole variable domain, filled in from reference TRBV7-9 and TRBJ1-4, reads DTGVSQNPRHKITKRGQNVTFRCDPISEHNRLYWYRQTLGQGPEFLTYFQNEAQLEKSRLLSDRFSAERPKGSFSTLEIQRTEQGDSAMYLCASSLDRRINEKLFFGSGTQLSVL.

The V gene is TRBV28, the J gene TRBJ1-5, with D tentatively TRBD1 (6 bases). V was pared by 8 bases and J by 1 base, with 15 bases between. CDR3 size: 15 residues. Germline V gene lookup returns CDR1 MDHEN and CDR2 SYDVKM. CDR3 bases: TGTGCCAGCTCCTCGCAGGGGCTGAGCAATCAGCCCCAGCATTTT. It encodes CASSSQGLSNQPQHF. Drawing the rest from reference TRBV28 and TRBJ1-5, the complete variable domain is DVKVTQSSRYLVKRTGEKVFLECVQDMDHENMFWYRQDPGLGLRLIYFSYDVKMKEKGDIPEGYSVSREKKERFSLILESASTNQTSMYLCASSSQGLSNQPQHFGDGTRLSIL.

Concerning this clonotype: Being one base from a much bigger clone, this may be a read error. This chain uses TRBV3-1 with TRBJ2-7; maybe TRBD2 (6 bases). This CDR3 is built from 16 residues. The germline V gene has CDR1 LGHDT and CDR2 YNNKEL (reference sequence). Trimming cost V 0 bases and J 1 base, with 13 bases left between them. CDR3 in amino acids: CASSQDFTGSSYEQYF. Written as DNA, the CDR3 is TGTGCCAGCAGCCAAGATTTTACCGGGAGTTCCTACGAGCAGTACTTC.

This clonotype appeared many times. The chain employs TRBV11-2 and TRBJ2-7, with 7 bases identical to TRBD2. This CDR3 contains 14 residues. Germline CDR1 reads SGHAT; CDR2 reads FQNNGV. Trimming at V came to 5 bases and at J to 3 bases, leaving 7 bases not matched to a gene. CDR3 bases: TGTGCCAGCAGCCGAGGACTAGGTTTCTACGAGCAGTACTTC. Translated, it gives CASSRGLGFYEQYF.

The gene calls are TRBV28 and TRBJ2-7; tentatively, D is TRBD2 (7 bases). Germline V CDR1 and CDR2: MDHEN, SYDVKM. The ends were cut back, 7 bases at V and 4 bases at J, with 17 bases in the middle. This CDR3 has 14 amino acids. CDR3 region: CASTETGGLYEQYF. For the CDR3, the DNA is TGTGCCAGCACTGAGACGGGGGGCCTATACGAGCAGTACTTC. The full variable domain, in which reference TRBV28 and TRBJ2-7 provide the parts outside the CDR3, is DVKVTQSSRYLVKRTGEKVFLECVQDMDHENMFWYRQDPGLGLRLIYFSYDVKMKEKGDIPEGYSVSREKKERFSLILESASTNQTSMYLCASTETGGLYEQYFGPGTRLTVT.

The sample holds a few counts of this clonotype. The genes are TRBV4-2 and TRBJ2-1; unclear D gene. Trimming shortened V by 0 bases and J by 11 bases, and 11 bases separated the two germline ends. This CDR3 region has 13 residues. Germline V gene sequence: CDR1 LGHNA, CDR2 YNFKEQ. In DNA form, the CDR3 reads TGTGCCAGCAGCCAAGATCCCCCCTCCCAGCAGTTCTTC. This encodes CASSQDPPSQQFF.

This clonotype came up a few times. This chain links TRBV15 with TRBJ2-7; D ambiguous. V was shortened by 1 base and J by 2 bases, with 12 bases between the two germline ends. Germline values: CDR1 LNHNV, CDR2 YYDKDF (reference sequence). The CDR3 covers 15 residues. CDR3 residues: CATSRVGPQTYEQYF. The DNA of the CDR3 is TGTGCCACCAGCAGAGTAGGGCCGCAGACCTACGAGCAGTACTTC.

The chain carries TRBV15 and TRBJ1-6; D possibly corresponds to TRBD1 (5 bases). The V gene's germline CDR1 is LNHNV and CDR2 YYDKDF (reference sequence). Trimming removed 5 bases at V and 9 bases at J, with 20 bases between. CDR3 length: 16 amino acids. CDR3 coding DNA: TGTGCCACCAGCGAAGCTTATGGGGACTTCAGTTCACCCCTCCACTTT. Encoded protein: CATSEAYGDFSSPLHF. The full variable domain, with the rest looked up from reference TRBV15 and TRBJ1-6, is DAMVIQNPRYQVTQFGKPVTLSCSQTLNHNVMYWYQQKSSQAPKLLFHYYDKDFNNEADTPDNFQSRRPNTSFCFLDIRSPGLGDTAMYLCATSEAYGDFSSPLHFGNGTRLTVT.

This chain links TRBV7-6 with TRBJ2-2; 12 nucleotides agree with TRBD2. This CDR3 comprises 16 residues. V shed 6 bases, J shed 2 bases, and the junction held 4 bases outside the gene matches. CDR1 and CDR2 (germline): SGHVS, FNYEAQ. CDR3 amino acids: CASRQLAGGNTGELFF. For the CDR3, the DNA is TGTGCCAGCAGACAACTAGCGGGGGGAAACACCGGGGAGCTGTTTTTT.

This clonotype was picked up a small number of times. The genes are TRBV4-1 and TRBJ2-7; D remains ambiguous. Between the trimmed V and J ends, which lost 1 base and 0 bases, there was a span of 10 bases. The CDR3 sequence is 15 residues long. The germline V gene encodes CDR1 MGHRA and CDR2 YSYEKL. The CDR3 region has the DNA TGCGCCAGCAGCCAAGTGGTCCAGAGCTCCTACGAGCAGTACTTC. Its protein product is CASSQVVQSSYEQYF.